This T cell receptor beta chain was recovered during a study of shared clonotypes between healthy human individuals. The CDR3 sequence is 14 residues long. Looked up from germline, CDR1 is MDHEN and CDR2 is SYDVKM. V shed 5 bases, J shed 5 bases, and the junction held 6 bases outside the gene matches. In this sample, this clone turned up once. Clones were read by immunoSEQ multiplex PCR, and TCRdb kept only the in-frame ones, dropping some. Of about 1.5 million clones listed, roughly 96% are singletons. This chain links TRBV28 with TRBJ2-3, with 8 bases matching TRBD2. Material: naive CD4+ T cells sorted from blood. The subset denotes: CD45RA+ positively selected. The TCR originated in a man under 40 in good health. The CDR3 DNA reads TGTGCCAGCAGTGCGGGAGGAATATTAGATACGCAGTATTTT. Protein product: CASSAGGILDTQYF.